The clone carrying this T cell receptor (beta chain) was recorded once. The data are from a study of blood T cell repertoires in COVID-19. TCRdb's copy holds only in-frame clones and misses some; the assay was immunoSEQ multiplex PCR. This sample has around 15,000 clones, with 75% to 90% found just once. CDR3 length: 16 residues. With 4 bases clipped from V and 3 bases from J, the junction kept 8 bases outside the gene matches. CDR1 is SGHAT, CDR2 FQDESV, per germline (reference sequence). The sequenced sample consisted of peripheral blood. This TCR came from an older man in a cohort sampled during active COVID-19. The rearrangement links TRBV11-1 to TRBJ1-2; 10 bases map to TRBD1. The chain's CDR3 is CASSSPGQGPHYGYTF. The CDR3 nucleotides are TGTGCCAGCAGCTCCCCGGGACAGGGGCCTCACTATGGCTACACCTTC.